This T cell receptor (beta chain) emerged from a study of OX40 agonist ivuxolimab in advanced cancers. Study at large: Patients were treated with intravenous ivuxolimab, dosed at 0.01 to 10 mg/kg and infused every 2 weeks. Partial responses were achieved by three patients, one with hepatocellular carcinoma and two with cutaneous melanoma. General study points: The average count of expanded clones was higher among CD8+ T cells than among CD4+.

Measured with immunoSEQ multiplex PCR; TCRdb has only the in-frame clones, and not every one. There are about 79,000 clones in the sample; approximately 80% occur only once, and around 0.5% lies in the top ten. At baseline, cycle 4 day 1, and cycle 7 day 1, blood was sampled. Germline CDR1 is SGDLS and CDR2 is YYNGEE. After removal of 6 bases from V and 6 bases from J, the junction contained 17 bases not matched to a gene. The CDR3 runs 17 residues. On this clone itself: Antigen specificity is unknown.

This receptor was taken from an adult with an advanced solid tumor such as melanoma, head and neck, liver or kidney cancer. The chain carries TRBV9 and TRBJ2-3, with 9 nucleotides matching TRBD2. The sample was CD4+ or CD8+ T cells sorted from blood, taken in a trial of the OX40 agonist ivuxolimab. The CDR3: CASKVDGTSRGLDTQYF. The CDR3 nucleotides read TGTGCCAGCAAGGTAGACGGGACTAGCAGGGGGTTGGATACGCAGTATTTT.